The entry that follows covers one TCR beta chain sequence. Samples were assayed with immunoSEQ v3.0 at survey level. Clones were sequenced by immunoSEQ multiplex PCR, and TCRdb holds only the in-frame ones, with some missing. The sample lists 11,000 to 15,000 clones, less than 85% occurring once. The sample comes from a study of long-term antiretroviral therapy in people with HIV. The CDR3 is made up of 15 amino acids. In germline, CDR1 is LNHDA, CDR2 SQIVND (reference sequence). V gave up 4 bases and J gave up 7 bases, with 14 bases separating them. The receptor's source is a man aged 35 to 55 with HIV. Sequencing used unsorted PBMCs, obtained 3.2 years before starting antiretroviral therapy. V gene TRBV19 combines with J gene TRBJ1-6; a weak D match, TRBD1 (5 bases). The CDR3 reads CASSTTTGLNSPLHF. In DNA form, the CDR3 reads TGTGCCAGTAGTACTACCACAGGATTGAATTCACCCCTCCACTTT. Variable domain in full (rest from reference TRBV19 and TRBJ1-6): DGGITQSPKYLFRKEGQNVTLSCEQNLNHDAMYWYRQDPGQGLRLIYYSQIVNDFQKGDIAEGYSVSREKKESFPLTVTSAQKNPTAFYLCASSTTTGLNSPLHFGNGTRLTVT.